This T cell receptor beta chain was recovered during a study of cytomegalovirus exposure and HLA in healthy donors. The PCR employed 60 Vbeta primers together with 13 Jbeta primers. Profiling relied on immunoSEQ multiplex PCR, and the TCRdb table lists in-frame clones only, not all of them. The sample has about 150,000 clones; approximately 74% are singletons. CDR3 size: 17 residues. Looked up from germline, CDR1 is LNHDA and CDR2 is SQIVND (reference sequence). After removal of 5 bases from V and 11 bases from J, the junction contained 17 bases not matched to a gene. General study results and limits: Within a later analysis, the majority of CMV-associated TCR beta chains appeared HLA-restricted.

Remarks on this clone: The antigen is not known.

Material for sequencing was PBMCs. This chain links TRBV19 with TRBJ2-3, with 12 bases aligning to TRBD2. This TCR derives from a man between 18 and 35 years old in good health and CMV-seronegative. The CDR3 loop is CASSSTSGLAGGQEQYF. DNA of the CDR3: TGTGCCAGTAGTTCCACGTCGGGGCTAGCGGGGGGGCAGGAGCAGTATTTT.